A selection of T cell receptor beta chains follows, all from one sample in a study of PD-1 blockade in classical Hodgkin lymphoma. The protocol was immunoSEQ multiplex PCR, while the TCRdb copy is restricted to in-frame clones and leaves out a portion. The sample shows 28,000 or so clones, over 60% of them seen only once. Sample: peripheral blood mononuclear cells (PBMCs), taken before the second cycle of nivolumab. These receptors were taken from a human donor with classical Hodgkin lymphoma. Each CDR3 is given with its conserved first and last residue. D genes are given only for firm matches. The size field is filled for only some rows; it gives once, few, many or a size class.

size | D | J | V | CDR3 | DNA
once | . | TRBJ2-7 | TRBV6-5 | CASSTTGLTYEQYF | TGTGCCAGCAGTACGACAGGCCTGACCTACGAGCAGTACTTC
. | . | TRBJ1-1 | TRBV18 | CASSPPETFF | TGTGCCAGCTCACCTCCGGAGACTTTCTTT
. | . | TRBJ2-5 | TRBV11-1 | CASSSGRETQYF | TGTGCCAGCAGCTCGGGCCGAGAGACCCAGTACTTC
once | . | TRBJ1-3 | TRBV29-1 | CSVQGGTNSGNTIYF | TGCAGCGTCCAAGGGGGGACAAACTCTGGAAACACCATATATTTT
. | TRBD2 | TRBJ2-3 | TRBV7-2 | CASSFRRGLAGTDTQYF | TGTGCCAGCAGCTTCCGCCGAGGACTAGCGGGCACAGATACGCAGTATTTT
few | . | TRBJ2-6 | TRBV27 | CASTSSGANVLTF | TGTGCCAGCACCTCGTCTGGGGCCAACGTCCTGACTTTC
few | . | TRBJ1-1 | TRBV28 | CASSPPNRVSTEAFF | TGTGCCAGCAGTCCCCCCAATCGGGTAAGCACTGAAGCTTTCTTT
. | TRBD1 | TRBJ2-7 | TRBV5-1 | CASSWTGASYEQYF | TGCGCCAGCAGCTGGACAGGGGCGTCCTACGAGCAGTACTTC
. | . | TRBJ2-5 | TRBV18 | CASSTSETQYF | TGTGCCAGCTCAACCTCGGAGACCCAGTACTTC
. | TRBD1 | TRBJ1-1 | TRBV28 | CASSFGGTGFHAVAFF | TGTGCCAGCAGTTTTGGTGGGACAGGGTTTCATGCCGTGGCTTTCTTT
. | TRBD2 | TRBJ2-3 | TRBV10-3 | CAISASGSRDTQYF | TGTGCCATCAGTGCTAGCGGGAGTAGAGATACGCAGTATTTT
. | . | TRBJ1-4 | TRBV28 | CASSLYGGPEYEKLFF | TGTGCCAGCAGTTTGTATGGGGGGCCCGAATATGAAAAACTGTTTTTT
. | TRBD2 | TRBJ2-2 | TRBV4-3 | CASSRITLLAGGPGELFF | TGCGCCAGCAGCCGCATCACATTACTGGCGGGGGGGCCCGGGGAGCTGTTTTTT
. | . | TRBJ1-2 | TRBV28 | CASKTPGDHHGYTF | TGTGCCAGCAAGACTCCCGGTGATCACCATGGCTACACCTTC
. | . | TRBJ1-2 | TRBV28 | CASSLAVAPFGYTF | TGTGCCAGCAGTTTAGCCGTAGCGCCCTTTGGCTACACCTTC
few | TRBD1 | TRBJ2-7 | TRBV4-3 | CASSQGGQGATHEQYF | TGCGCCAGCAGCCAAGGGGGACAGGGGGCGACTCACGAGCAGTACTTC
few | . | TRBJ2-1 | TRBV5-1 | CASSLDGAGGFF | TGCGCCAGCAGCTTGGATGGGGCTGGGGGGTTCTTC
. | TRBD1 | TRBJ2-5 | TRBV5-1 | CASSATGGQETQYF | TGCGCCAGCAGCGCGACAGGGGGCCAAGAGACCCAGTACTTC
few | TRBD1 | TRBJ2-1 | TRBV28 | CASSAGTGVPGSNNEQFF | TGTGCCAGCAGTGCCGGGACAGGGGTTCCCGGGTCGAACAATGAGCAGTTCTTC
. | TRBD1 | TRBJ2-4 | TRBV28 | CASSGGQEGKNIQYF | TGTGCCAGCAGTGGGGGACAGGAAGGCAAAAACATTCAGTACTTC
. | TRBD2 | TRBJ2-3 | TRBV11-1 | CASSAGADTQYF | TGTGCCAGCAGCGCGGGGGCAGATACGCAGTATTTT
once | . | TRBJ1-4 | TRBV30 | CAWSTRLGEKLFF | TGTGCCTGGAGTACAAGGTTGGGTGAAAAACTGTTTTTT
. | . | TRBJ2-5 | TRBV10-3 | CAISELSEETQYF | TGTGCCATCAGTGAGTTATCTGAGGAGACCCAGTACTTC
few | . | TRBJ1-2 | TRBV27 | CASRGVKRNYGYTF | TGTGCCAGCAGGGGGGTTAAGAGGAACTATGGCTACACCTTC
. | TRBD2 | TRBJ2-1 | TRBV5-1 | CASSLAGPSGRSSYNEQFF | TGCGCCAGCAGCTTGGCGGGTCCTAGCGGGAGGAGCTCCTACAATGAGCAGTTCTTC
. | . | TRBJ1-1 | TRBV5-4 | CASSLGLGMTEAFF | TGTGCCAGCAGCTTGGGGCTGGGAATGACTGAAGCTTTCTTT
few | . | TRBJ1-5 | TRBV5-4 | CASSTGTHNQPQHF | TGTGCCAGCAGCACCGGGACACACAATCAGCCCCAGCATTTT
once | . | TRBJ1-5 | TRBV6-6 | CASSYYGHNQPQHF | TGTGCCAGCAGTTACTACGGGCACAATCAGCCCCAGCATTTT
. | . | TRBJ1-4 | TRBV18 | CASSPSQGNEKLFF | TGTGCCAGCTCACCATCCCAGGGGAACGAAAAACTGTTTTTT
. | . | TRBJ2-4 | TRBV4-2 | CASSQELFGTPKNIQYF | TGTGCCAGCAGCCAAGAGCTTTTCGGGACACCCAAAAACATTCAGTACTTC
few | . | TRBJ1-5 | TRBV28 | CASQGFVEHF | TGTGCCAGTCAGGGGTTCGTCGAGCATTTT
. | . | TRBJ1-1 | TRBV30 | CAWSFNSGTEAFF | TGTGCCTGGAGCTTTAATAGTGGCACTGAAGCTTTCTTT
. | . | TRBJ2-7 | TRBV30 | CAWSGFYEQYF | TGTGCCTGGAGTGGGTTCTACGAGCAGTACTTC
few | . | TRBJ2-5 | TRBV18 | CASSRAGLQETQYF | TGTGCCAGCTCGAGAGCGGGTCTTCAAGAGACCCAGTACTTC
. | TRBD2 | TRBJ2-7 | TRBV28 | CASSFYSGRALSYEQYF | TGTGCCAGCAGTTTCTATAGCGGGAGGGCCCTCTCCTACGAGCAGTACTTC
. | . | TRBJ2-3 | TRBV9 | CASSVGGWDTQYF | TGTGCCAGCAGCGTCGGGGGATGGGATACGCAGTATTTT
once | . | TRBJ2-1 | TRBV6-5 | CASSYGVYNEQFF | TGTGCCAGCAGTTACGGGGTCTACAATGAGCAGTTCTTC
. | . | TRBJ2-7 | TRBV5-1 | CASSVGSSYEQYF | TGCGCCAGCAGCGTTGGTAGCTCCTACGAGCAGTACTTC
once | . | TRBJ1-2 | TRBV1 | CTSSRPSLCETYGYTF | TGCACCAGCAGTCGACCTAGTTTGTGCGAGACCTATGGCTACACCTTC
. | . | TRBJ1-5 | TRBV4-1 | CASSPAGKFYSNQPQHF | TGCGCCAGCAGCCCCGCGGGGAAGTTCTATAGCAATCAGCCCCAGCATTTT